This T cell receptor beta chain appears in the sequencing data of a study of CD8 T cells in ankylosing spondylitis. Study-level results: Eight highly homologous variants made up a TCR beta motif, and this motif appeared characteristic of ankylosing spondylitis blood.

Germline V CDR1 and CDR2: SNHLY, FYNNEI. The CDR3 has 13 residues. Deletions cut 4 bases from V and 6 bases from J, with 9 bases between. From the 5' RACE reads, TCRdb called clonotypes with MiXCR, one entry per CDR3 protein. Here the sample spans over 110,000 distinct CDR3 sequences, 7.5% to 9.5% being singletons. Notes on this clonotype: Its antigen remains unidentified.

Sequencing was done on a sample of synovial fluid, either unsorted or a sorted T cell fraction (not recorded which). The receptor's source is a male donor with ankylosing spondylitis. This sequence joins TRBV2 and TRBJ2-2, with D uncertain. The CDR3 region is CASSVGPPGELFF. The CDR3 nucleotides read TGTGCCAGCAGTGTAGGGCCCCCCGGGGAGCTGTTTTTT.